Presented here are 8 T cell receptor beta chains from one specimen sequenced in a study of blood T cell repertoires in COVID-19. Here immunoSEQ multiplex PCR was the method, and the copy in TCRdb shows in-frame clones only, minus some. The sample includes about 190,000 clones, almost 80% seen only once; the top ten take roughly 17%. Material: peripheral blood. Every receptor here comes from a man in his sixties with active or convalescent COVID-19.

In its sample, this clone was seen a few times. This rearrangement joins TRBV9 to TRBJ2-1; D remains unclear. In germline, CDR1 is SGDLS, CDR2 YYNGEE. V gave up 7 bases and J gave up 7 bases, with 9 bases separating them. The CDR3 extends over 11 amino acids. The CDR3 DNA follows: TGTGCCAGCTCTCTCGGGAATGAGCAGTTCTTC. It yields the protein CASSLGNEQFF.

CDR3 sequence: CASSYSRDRGYEQYF. CDR3 DNA sequence: TGTGCCAGCAGCTATTCCCGGGACAGGGGTTACGAGCAGTACTTC. The chain links TRBV7-9 to TRBJ2-7, with 10 nucleotides matching TRBD1. Germline trimming cut 4 bases from V and 4 bases from J; bases unmatched to any gene: 7. There are 15 residues in the CDR3. CDR1 is SEHNR, CDR2 FQNEAQ, per germline (reference sequence).

This chain uses TRBV7-6 with TRBJ2-1, with 14 bases aligning to TRBD2. The CDR3 length is 20 residues. Germline assignment: CDR1 SGHVS and CDR2 FNYEAQ. The J segment lost 0 bases and the V segment lost 3 bases, leaving 10 bases of the junction unmatched. The DNA for the CDR3 is TGTGCCAGCAGCTTGACGGGGACTAGCGGGAGTAGGGGCTCCTACAATGAGCAGTTCTTC. Amino acids: CASSLTGTSGSRGSYNEQFF.

The chain employs TRBV6-2 or TRBV6-3 and TRBJ2-7; 11 bases are shared with TRBD2. Germline CDR1 is MNHEY and CDR2 is SVGEGT. The V gene end was trimmed by 5 bases and the J gene end by 4 bases; junction bases not matched to a gene: 7. The CDR3 extends over 15 amino acids. This chain's CDR3 is CASSRTRTSGYEQYF. DNA of the CDR3: TGTGCCAGCAGTCGAACCCGGACTAGCGGGTACGAGCAGTACTTC.

This clone was seen only a few times. This chain uses TRBV11-2 with TRBJ2-7; TRBD1 might be the D (6 bases). Germline values: CDR1 SGHAT, CDR2 FQNNGV. The length of the CDR3 is 17 residues. Trimming removed 1 base from V and 1 base from J, with 17 bases in between. CDR3 in amino acids: CASSLVRGGRLSYEQYF. CDR3 nucleotides: TGTGCCAGCAGCTTAGTGCGAGGGGGAAGACTTTCCTACGAGCAGTACTTC.

CDR3 sequence: CASSANRETQYF. CDR3 in DNA: TGCGCCAGCAGCGCAAATAGAGAGACCCAGTACTTC. This chain joins TRBV5-1 and TRBJ2-5, with D unresolved. V shed 4 bases and J shed 4 bases, with 8 bases lying between them. The CDR3 covers 12 residues. Germline-derived CDR1 and CDR2 are SGHRS and YFSETQ.

The genes are TRBV5-1 and TRBJ1-1; D not certain. Germline V gene lookup returns CDR1 SGHRS and CDR2 YFSETQ. This CDR3 spans 11 amino acids. Deletions cut 7 bases from V and 3 bases from J, with 7 bases between. The CDR3: CASQRDTEAFF. The CDR3 DNA follows: TGCGCCAGCCAGCGGGACACTGAAGCTTTCTTT.

The genes are TRBV7-3 and TRBJ1-6; the D is unclear. CDR1 SGHTA and CDR2 FQGTGA come from the germline V gene. Trimming shortened V by 4 bases and J by 6 bases, and 7 bases separated the two germline ends. This CDR3 is built from 13 residues. In DNA form, the CDR3 reads TGTGCCAGCAGCTCGACAAGTAATTCACCCCTCCACTTT. Its protein product is CASSSTSNSPLHF.